The clone carrying this T cell receptor beta chain occurred many times. The antigen is undetermined. Using its own MiXCR run on the reads, TCRdb lists one record per CDR3 protein. The data show about 27,000 distinct CDR3 sequences, under 20% seen once. The sample originates from a study of T cell repertoires in cytomegalovirus infection. Across the whole study: Peptides in the study included HLA-C-restricted and HLA-B-restricted CMV epitopes. Through public TCR beta signatures, both CMV infection and matching HLA type were indicated. Study observations and caveats: Public TCR beta family frequency separated CMV-and-HLA carriers, including in an independent cohort.

This CDR3 has 16 residues. V lost 5 bases to trimming and J lost 0 bases, with 14 bases between them. The V gene's germline CDR1 is SGHVS and CDR2 FQNEAQ. The chain uses TRBV7-8 and TRBJ2-1; possibly TRBD1 or TRBD2 for D (6 bases each). The sequence was collected from a human donor in good health (CMV status not recorded). Some clones in this sample may be carry-over from other donors' samples. The source was CD8+ T cells from cultured PBMCs, collected from culture after CMV antigen stimulation. The CDR3 nucleotides are TGTGCCAGCAGCCCCCCCGGAGGGGGCTCCTACAATGAGCAGTTCTTC. Amino acid sequence: CASSPPGGGSYNEQFF.